A selection of T cell receptor beta chains follows, all from one sample in a study of T-cell reconstitution after alpha-beta-depleted transplantation in children. In TCRdb, the PCR reads were re-called with MiXCR into one record per CDR3 protein. The table includes about 290,000 distinct CDR3 sequences, around 9.1% detected once. The starting material was PBMCs, obtained before TCRalphabeta/CD19-depleted stem cell transplant. These receptors came from a boy in the first two years of life with acute myeloid leukemia, due to receive a stem cell transplant. Each CDR3 is given with its conserved first and last residue. The order of the fields is V gene, J gene, D gene, clone size, CDR3 DNA, CDR3 protein. The D gene is left open where the match is weak. Some rows mark clone size as missing; the rest say once, few, many or name a class of expanded clone.

>TRBV7-9|TRBJ2-7|NA|many
TGTGCCAGCAGCTTCACTGATTTCTACGAGCAGTACTTC
CASSFTDFYEQYF
>TRBV28|TRBJ2-7|TRBD1|many
TGTGCCAGCAGTCCTGAGACAGGGCCCTTATCCGAGCAGTACTTC
CASSPETGPLSEQYF
>TRBV28|TRBJ2-7|NA|few
TGTGCCAGCAGTTTATCGGGGACTTACTCCTACGAGCAGTACTTC
CASSLSGTYSYEQYF
>TRBV6-1|TRBJ2-7|NA|many
TGTGCCAGCGAGGGGGGTAGCTCCTACGAGCAGTACTTC
CASEGGSSYEQYF
>TRBV7-9|TRBJ1-2|NA|many
TGTGCCAGCAGCTTAGCCCCCGGCTACACCTTC
CASSLAPGYTF
>TRBV2|TRBJ2-1|TRBD1|many
TGTGCCAGCAGCGCTGACAGGGTGTACGACAATGAGCAGTTCTTC
CASSADRVYDNEQFF
>TRBV7-8|TRBJ2-1|NA|many
TGTGCCAGCAGCTTAGCACAAAGGACTCCCTACAATGAGCATTTCTTC
CASSLAQRTPYNEHFF
>TRBV28|TRBJ2-7|TRBD1|many
TGTGCCAGCAGTAACACCGGGACAGTCTACTACGAGCAGTACTTC
CASSNTGTVYYEQYF
>TRBV4-2|TRBJ2-5|TRBD2|many
TGTGCCAGCAGTCTTTACCCAGCGGGAGGGGAAGAGACCCAGTACTTC
CASSLYPAGGEETQYF
>TRBV3-1|TRBJ2-3|NA|many
TGTGCCAGCAGCCAAGGAGACAGGTATACAGATACGCAGTATTTT
CASSQGDRYTDTQYF
>TRBV21-1|TRBJ1-5|NA|many
TGTGCCAGCAGCAAAGATGGGGACAGGGGTATGGATTGCAATCAGCCCCAGCATTTT
CASSKDGDRGMDCNQPQHF
>TRBV7-9|TRBJ2-4|NA|few
TGTGCCAGCAGCCCAGGGTGGCCGAGCATAGAGGGTCAGTACTTC
CASSPGWPSIEGQYF
>TRBV20-1|TRBJ2-1|TRBD2|few
TGCAGTGCTAGAGGGAAGACTAGCGGGGTCTCCTACAATGAGCAGTTCTTC
CSARGKTSGVSYNEQFF
>TRBV20-1|TRBJ2-1|TRBD2|many
TGCAGTGCTAGAAGGTTTCCCACTAGCGGGAGTGCTGAGCAGTTCTTC
CSARRFPTSGSAEQFF
>TRBV4-3|TRBJ2-5|TRBD2|many
TGCGCCAGCAGCCAACGCGGGGGGCCCAACCAAGAGACCCAGTACTTC
CASSQRGGPNQETQYF
>TRBV3-1|TRBJ2-4|TRBD2|many
TGTGCCAGCAGCTATGGGACTAGCGGGAGAGAAAACATTCAGTACTTC
CASSYGTSGRENIQYF
>TRBV7-9|TRBJ1-2|NA|NA
TGTGCCAGCGGCCCATCCCTCGGTGGCTACACCTTC
CASGPSLGGYTF
>TRBV15|TRBJ1-6|NA|many
TGTGCCACCAGCAGAGTTTCACAGTTTAATTCACCCCTCCACTTT
CATSRVSQFNSPLHF
>TRBV16|TRBJ2-7|NA|NA
TGTGCCAGCAGCCGCGCAATCGACAGGACTTCCTACGAGCAGTACTTC
CASSRAIDRTSYEQYF
>TRBV28|TRBJ1-2|NA|many
TGTGCCAGCAGTTTATTTCGGGGCAGGCCCTATGGCTACACCTTC
CASSLFRGRPYGYTF
>TRBV3-1|TRBJ2-1|TRBD1|many
TGTGCCAGCAGCCCCGGGACAGGGGCCCTCTCCTACAATGAGCAGTTCTTC
CASSPGTGALSYNEQFF
>TRBV30|TRBJ1-1|NA|many
TGTGCCTGGAGTGTACGTCGGGGCACTGAAGCTTTCTTT
CAWSVRRGTEAFF
>TRBV7-3|TRBJ2-1|TRBD1|few
TGTGCCAGCAGCTCTCGGCAGGGGGCCGGCTACAATGAGCAGTTCTTC
CASSSRQGAGYNEQFF
>TRBV10-2|TRBJ2-7|TRBD1|many
TGCGCCAGCTTCCCCCGGGACAGCCACGAGCAGTACTTC
CASFPRDSHEQYF
>TRBV7-2|TRBJ2-4|NA|NA
TGTGCCAGCAGCTTAGGCCGGGGGGCGAACATTCAGTACTTC
CASSLGRGANIQYF
>TRBV7-9|TRBJ2-3|NA|many
TGTGCCAGCAGCTTAAAGTTCGGCTACACAGATACGCAGTATTTT
CASSLKFGYTDTQYF
>TRBV27|TRBJ2-7|NA|many
TGTGCCAGCAGTTTATCTGTAGGCGCGTGGGAGCAGTACTTC
CASSLSVGAWEQYF
>TRBV6-5|TRBJ2-7|NA|many
TGTGCCAGCAGTTACTCAGGGTCAGCTCATGGCTCCTACGAGCAGTACTTC
CASSYSGSAHGSYEQYF
>TRBV20-1|TRBJ2-1|NA|NA
TGCAGTGCTAGGCCCCCCAGTTACAATGAGCAGTTCTTC
CSARPPSYNEQFF
>TRBV6-1|TRBJ2-1|TRBD1|few
TGTGCCAGCACCCAAGGGTCGACAGGGACTGAGCAGTTCTTC
CASTQGSTGTEQFF
>TRBV28|TRBJ2-7|TRBD2|many
TGTGCCAGCAGTTTATGGGGCGGGGCTAGCGGGAGCTACGAGCAGTACTTC
CASSLWGGASGSYEQYF
>TRBV12-3/TRBV12-4|TRBJ2-2|NA|NA
TGTGCCAGCAGCTACCGTGGCACGGGACAATACACCGGGGAGCTGTTTTTT
CASSYRGTGQYTGELFF
>TRBV24-1|TRBJ2-1|NA|NA
TGTGCCACCAGTGATTACGGGGAAAGCTCCTACAATGAGCAGTTCTTC
CATSDYGESSYNEQFF
>TRBV5-1|TRBJ2-6|NA|NA
TGCGCCAGCAGCTTGGTCTACCTTTCCTCTGGGGCCAACGTCCTGACTTTC
CASSLVYLSSGANVLTF
>TRBV20-1|TRBJ1-1|TRBD1|many
TGCAGATCCAGGGGGCCAGTGAACACTGAAGCTTTCTTT
CRSRGPVNTEAFF
>TRBV30|TRBJ1-4|TRBD1|NA
TGTGCCTGGAGCCTACAGGGGAGGGATGAAAAACTGTTTTTT
CAWSLQGRDEKLFF
>TRBV28|TRBJ2-7|NA|few
TGTGCCAGCAGTTTATCCCGTCACAGGGAGTCCTACGAGCAGTACTTC
CASSLSRHRESYEQYF
>TRBV20-1|TRBJ1-3|NA|many
TGCAGTGCTAGAGATCGGGAAGGCTTACGCTCTGGAAACACCATATATTTT
CSARDREGLRSGNTIYF
>TRBV27|TRBJ2-1|TRBD2|many
TGTGCCAGCAGTTTAAGGACTAGCGGGAGCGCCAATGAGCAGTTCTTC
CASSLRTSGSANEQFF
>TRBV12-5|TRBJ2-7|NA|many
TGTGCTAGTGGTTTGGTCGGCGAGCAGTACTTC
CASGLVGEQYF
>TRBV12-3/TRBV12-4|TRBJ2-2|TRBD2|many
TGTGCCAGCAGTCCGGGGGGACGGACCGGGGAGCTGTTTTTT
CASSPGGRTGELFF
>TRBV5-1|TRBJ2-5|TRBD1|many
TGCGCCAGCAGCTCCCAGGGGGTTAGTCAAGAGACCCAGTACTTC
CASSSQGVSQETQYF